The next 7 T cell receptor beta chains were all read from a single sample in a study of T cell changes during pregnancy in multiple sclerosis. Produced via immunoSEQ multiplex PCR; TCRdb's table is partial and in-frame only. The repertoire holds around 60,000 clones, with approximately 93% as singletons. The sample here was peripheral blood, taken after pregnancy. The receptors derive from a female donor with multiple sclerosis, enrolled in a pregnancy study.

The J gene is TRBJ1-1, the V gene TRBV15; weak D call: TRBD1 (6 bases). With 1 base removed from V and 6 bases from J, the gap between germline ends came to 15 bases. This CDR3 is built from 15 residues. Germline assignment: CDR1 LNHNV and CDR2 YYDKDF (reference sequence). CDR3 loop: CATSRVEQGKAEAFF. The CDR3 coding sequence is TGTGCCACCAGCAGAGTAGAACAGGGTAAGGCTGAAGCTTTCTTT.

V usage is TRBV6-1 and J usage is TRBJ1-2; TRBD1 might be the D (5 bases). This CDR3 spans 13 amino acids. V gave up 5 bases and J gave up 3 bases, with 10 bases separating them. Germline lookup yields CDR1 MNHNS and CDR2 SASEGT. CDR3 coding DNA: TGTGCCAGCAGTCTGACAGTAGACTATGGCTACACCTTC. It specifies CASSLTVDYGYTF.

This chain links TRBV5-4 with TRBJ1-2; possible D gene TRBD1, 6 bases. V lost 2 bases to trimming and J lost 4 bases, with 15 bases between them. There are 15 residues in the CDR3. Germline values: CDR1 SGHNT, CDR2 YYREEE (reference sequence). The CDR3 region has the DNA TGTGCCAGCAGCTTCGGCGAAGGGGGTGGCTATGGCTACACCTTC. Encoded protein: CASSFGEGGGYGYTF.

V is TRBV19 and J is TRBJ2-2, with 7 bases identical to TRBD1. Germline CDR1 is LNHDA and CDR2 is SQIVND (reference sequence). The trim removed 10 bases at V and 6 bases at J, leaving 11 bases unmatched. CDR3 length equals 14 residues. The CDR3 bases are TGTGCCACCGCCCGGGACAGACCTTCCGGGGAGCTGTTTTTT. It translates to CATARDRPSGELFF.

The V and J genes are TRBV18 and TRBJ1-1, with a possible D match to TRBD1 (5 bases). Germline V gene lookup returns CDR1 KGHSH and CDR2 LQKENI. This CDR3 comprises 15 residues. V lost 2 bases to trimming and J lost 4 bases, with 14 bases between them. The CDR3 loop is CASSPIREGSTEAFF. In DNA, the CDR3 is TGTGCCAGCTCACCAATAAGGGAGGGGAGCACTGAAGCTTTCTTT.

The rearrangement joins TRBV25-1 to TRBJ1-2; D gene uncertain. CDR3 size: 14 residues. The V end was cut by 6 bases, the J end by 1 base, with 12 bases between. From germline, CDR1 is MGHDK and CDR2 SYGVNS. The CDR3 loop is CASSGVGFNYGYTF. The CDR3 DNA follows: TGTGCCAGCAGCGGAGTAGGATTTAACTATGGCTACACCTTC.

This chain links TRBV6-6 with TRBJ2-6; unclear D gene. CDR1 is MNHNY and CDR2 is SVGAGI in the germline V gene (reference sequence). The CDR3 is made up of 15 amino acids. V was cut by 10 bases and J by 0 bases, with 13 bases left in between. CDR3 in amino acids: CATADQRSGANVLTF. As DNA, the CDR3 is TGTGCCACGGCAGATCAGCGCTCTGGGGCCAACGTCCTGACTTTC.